The 28 T cell receptor beta chains below were found in one sample sequenced in a study of cytomegalovirus exposure and HLA in healthy donors. The PCR used 60 Vbeta and 13 Jbeta primers. Assay used: immunoSEQ multiplex PCR; TCRdb lists only in-frame clones, some missing. The sample holds over 100,000 clones, around two thirds seen once. Sequencing was performed on PBMCs. These receptor sequences come from a human donor in good health.

The V gene is TRBV18, the J gene TRBJ2-7; unclear D gene. Germline CDR1 is KGHSH and CDR2 is LQKENI. The CDR3 has 12 residues. Between the trimmed V and J ends, which lost 6 bases and 0 bases, there was a span of 6 bases. In DNA, the CDR3 is TGTGCCAGCTCTCTCAGCTCCTACGAGCAGTACTTC. Amino acid sequence: CASSLSSYEQYF.

The chain is built from TRBV13 and TRBJ2-1; D unresolved. Trimming pared 0 bases from V and 5 bases from J, leaving 11 bases between. Germline V gene data show CDR1 as PRHDT and CDR2 as FYEKMQ (reference sequence). CDR3 length: 15 residues. The DNA for the CDR3 is TGTGCCAGCAGCTTAGGATCTAACTCACACAATGAGCAGTTCTTC. Translation gives CASSLGSNSHNEQFF.

V gene TRBV7-2 combines with J gene TRBJ2-7; D remains ambiguous. Germline-derived CDR1 and CDR2 are SGHTA and FQGNSA. The CDR3 length is 13 residues. Trimming stripped 1 base from V and 1 base from J, with 5 bases between. The CDR3 region has the DNA TGTGCCAGCAGCTTAGATATGTCCTACGAGCAGTACTTC. Amino acid sequence: CASSLDMSYEQYF.

This sequence joins TRBV27 and TRBJ2-2; 12 bases line up with TRBD2. J lost 5 bases, V lost 4 bases, and 2 bases had no gene match. The CDR3 is 15 residues long. The V gene's germline CDR1 is MNHEY and CDR2 SMNVEV (reference sequence). CDR3: CASSWLAGGTGELFF. In DNA form, the CDR3 reads TGTGCCAGCAGTTGGCTAGCGGGGGGGACCGGGGAGCTGTTTTTT.

This clone was seen a handful of times. The rearrangement uses TRBV5-1 and TRBJ2-4; TRBD1 is a possible D gene (7 bases). CDR3 length: 16 residues. Germline-derived CDR1 and CDR2 are SGHRS and YFSETQ. V lost 4 bases and J lost 0, with 14 bases in between. CDR3 protein: CASSPGDSLAKNIQYF. The CDR3 DNA follows: TGCGCCAGCAGCCCGGGGGACAGCCTAGCCAAAAACATTCAGTACTTC.

The chain links TRBV6-6 to TRBJ1-5; 7 bases are shared with TRBD1. The V gene end was trimmed by 4 bases and the J gene end by 7 bases; junction bases not matched to a gene: 7. This CDR3 is 14 amino acids long. Germline CDR1 and CDR2: MNHNY and SVGAGI (reference sequence). CDR3 region: CASSLSGGGQPQHF. The CDR3 DNA reads TGTGCCAGCAGTTTATCAGGGGGTGGACAGCCCCAGCATTTT.

On this clone: Germline is not matched at one junction end, which may reflect a read error. CDR3 sequence: CASSPGQGAFGETQYF. The CDR3 nucleotides read TGTGCTAGCAGCCCCGGACAGGGGGCTTTTGGGGAGACCCAGTACTTC. The chain recombines TRBV7-7 with TRBJ2-5; 11 nucleotides agree with TRBD1. Germline-derived CDR1 and CDR2 are SSHAT and FNYEAQ (reference sequence). This CDR3 spans 16 amino acids.

This clone was seen just once. This sequence joins TRBV11-2 and TRBJ2-2; TRBD1 is a possible D gene (5 bases). The CDR3 totals 13 residues. Trimming pared 3 bases from V and 3 bases from J, leaving 5 bases between. CDR1 is SGHAT and CDR2 is FQNNGV in the germline V gene. The CDR3 DNA reads TGTGCCAGCAGCTTGACAGACACCGGGGAGCTGTTTTTT. Translating it yields CASSLTDTGELFF.

The J gene is TRBJ2-7, the V gene TRBV19; 9 bases line up with TRBD1. This CDR3 region has 13 residues. The V segment lost 5 bases and the J segment 7 bases; nucleotides outside the gene matches: 6. Germline V CDR1 and CDR2: LNHDA, SQIVND (reference sequence). CDR3 bases: TGTGCCAGTAGTGGACAGGGGATTGGGGAGCAGTACTTC. Translating it yields CASSGQGIGEQYF.

The rearrangement joins TRBV28 to TRBJ2-5; 9 bases map to TRBD2. The J segment lost 0 bases and the V segment lost 6 bases, leaving 11 bases of the junction unmatched. This CDR3 contains 17 residues. Germline V gives CDR1 MDHEN, CDR2 SYDVKM. The CDR3 is CASRPTLAGQYQETQYF. CDR3 nucleotides: TGTGCCAGCAGACCGACACTAGCGGGCCAGTACCAAGAGACCCAGTACTTC.

This clone was counted between two and nine times. CDR3 DNA: TGTGCCAGCAGCTTCGTGCAGGGGAAGAGCAATCAGCCCCAGCATTTT. This codes for CASSFVQGKSNQPQHF. This chain uses TRBV7-9 with TRBJ1-5; weak D call: TRBD1 (6 bases). With 3 bases removed from V and 1 base from J, the gap between germline ends came to 13 bases. This CDR3 comprises 16 residues. Germline values: CDR1 SEHNR, CDR2 FQNEAQ (reference sequence).

The chain employs TRBV7-8 and TRBJ2-2; a possible D gene is TRBD2 (7 bases). The CDR3 sequence is 19 residues long. Germline lookup yields CDR1 SGHVS and CDR2 FQNEAQ. The V gene lost 2 bases and the J gene lost 4 bases, with 23 bases spanning the gap. CDR3 in amino acids: CASSLTGLAGARFTGELFF. The CDR3 bases are TGTGCCAGCAGCTTAACGGGGCTCGCGGGGGCCCGATTCACCGGGGAGCTGTTTTTT. Drawing the rest from reference TRBV7-8 and TRBJ2-2, the complete variable domain is GAGVSQSPRYKVAKRGQDVALRCDPISGHVSLFWYQQALGQGPEFLTYFQNEAQLDKSGLPSDRFFAERPEGSVSTLKIQRTQQEDSAVYLCASSLTGLAGARFTGELFFGEGSRLTVL.

The chain uses TRBV5-1 and TRBJ2-3, with 9 bases aligning to TRBD2. Germline trimming cut 0 bases from V and 6 bases from J; bases unmatched to any gene: 11. This CDR3 is built from 17 residues. Per the germline V gene, CDR1 is SGHRS and CDR2 is YFSETQ. CDR3 sequence (DNA): TGCGCCAGCAGCTTGGAAGGATGGGCGGGAGGGGCCGATACGCAGTATTTT. The encoded protein is CASSLEGWAGGADTQYF.

The rearrangement joins TRBV9 to TRBJ2-1; D perhaps matches TRBD1 (6 bases). Looked up from germline, CDR1 is SGDLS and CDR2 is YYNGEE. Between the trimmed V and J ends, which lost 1 base and 6 bases, there was a span of 14 bases. The CDR3 totals 15 residues. Here the CDR3 DNA reads TGTGCCAGCAGCGTAAGTACAGGGTTATCCAATGAGCAGTTCTTC. Amino acids: CASSVSTGLSNEQFF.

This clone was seen more than once but under ten times. The V and J genes are TRBV10-3 and TRBJ2-1; no definite D call. CDR1 is ENHRY and CDR2 is SYGVKD in the germline V gene. CDR3 length equals 12 residues. The V end was cut by 4 bases, the J end by 5 bases, with 6 bases between. The CDR3 DNA sequence: TGTGCCATCAGTGGTAACAACAATGAGCAGTTCTTC. This sequence encodes CAISGNNNEQFF.

This rearrangement joins TRBV15 to TRBJ2-7; 10 nucleotides agree with TRBD2. V shed 3 bases and J 3 bases; nucleotides not matched to a gene: 8. The germline gives CDR1 LNHNV, CDR2 YYDKDF (reference sequence). The CDR3 runs to 16 residues. DNA of the CDR3: TGTGCCACCAGCAGGGATCGCGCTAGCGGGGGCTACGAGCAGTACTTC. It codes for CATSRDRASGGYEQYF.

The genes are TRBV7-6 and TRBJ2-2; D possibly corresponds to TRBD2 (6 bases). Germline V gene sequence: CDR1 SGHVS, CDR2 FNYEAQ. The ends were cut back, 6 bases at V and 4 bases at J, with 18 bases in the middle. The CDR3 contains 16 residues. Here the CDR3 reads CASRKAGGVLTGELFF. CDR3 DNA: TGTGCCAGCAGGAAAGCGGGCGGGGTGCTCACCGGGGAGCTGTTTTTT.

The rearrangement uses TRBV5-1 and TRBJ2-1; D might be TRBD2 (6 bases). V dropped 0 bases and J dropped 1 base, with 8 bases sitting between them. The CDR3 spans 15 residues. Germline V gives CDR1 SGHRS, CDR2 YFSETQ. The CDR3 DNA follows: TGCGCCAGCAGCTTGGCCGGGACTTCCTACAATGAGCAGTTCTTC. Protein: CASSLAGTSYNEQFF.

DNA for the CDR3: TGTGCCAGCAGCCCCCTCCCCCGAGGCGAGCAGTACTTC. It yields the protein CASSPLPRGEQYF. V usage is TRBV16 and J usage is TRBJ2-7; D remains ambiguous. Germline-derived CDR1 and CDR2 are KGHSY and FQNENV. This CDR3 region has 13 residues. Trimming removed 4 bases from V and 6 bases from J, with 13 bases in between.

The rearrangement joins TRBV30 to TRBJ1-2; maybe TRBD1 (5 bases). Trimming took off 4 bases at V and 0 bases at J, with 9 bases between the two ends. CDR1 and CDR2 (germline): GTSNPN, SVGIG (reference sequence). The CDR3 runs to 13 residues. In DNA form, the CDR3 reads TGTGCCTGGACGCCGACAGCTAACTATGGCTACACCTTC. This codes for CAWTPTANYGYTF.

V usage is TRBV6-6 and J usage is TRBJ1-2; D is perhaps TRBD1 (5 bases). CDR3 length: 12 amino acids. Trimming removed 5 bases from V and 4 bases from J, with 8 bases in between. Germline V gene lookup returns CDR1 MNHNY and CDR2 SVGAGI (reference sequence). The CDR3 nucleotides read TGTGCCAGCAGTGGAGGGACCTATGGCTACACCTTC. Its translation: CASSGGTYGYTF.

V is TRBV9 and J is TRBJ2-2; D might be TRBD2 (7 bases). This CDR3 has 17 amino acids. Germline-derived CDR1 and CDR2 are SGDLS and YYNGEE. The V end lost 3 bases, the J end lost 1 base, and 16 bases lay between the germline ends. The CDR3 loop is CASSAPVGGLNTGELFF. Here the CDR3 DNA reads TGTGCCAGCAGCGCCCCAGTGGGGGGGCTGAACACCGGGGAGCTGTTTTTT.

The chain carries TRBV7-8 and TRBJ1-4, with 7 bases fitting TRBD1. The CDR3 is 14 amino acids. The germline V gene has CDR1 SGHVS and CDR2 FQNEAQ. V gave up 5 bases and J gave up 7 bases; unmatched junction bases: 7. The DNA for the CDR3 is TGTGCCAGCAGCCCAACAGGGGTTGGTGAAAAACTGTTTTTT. As protein: CASSPTGVGEKLFF.

This clone was detected a few times. In the same sample, other DNA sequences code for this CDR3. The chain is built from TRBV30 and TRBJ1-4; D perhaps matches TRBD1 (5 bases). V was pared by 0 bases and J by 8 bases, with 13 bases between. The germline V gene encodes CDR1 GTSNPN and CDR2 SVGIG (reference sequence). The CDR3 is made up of 14 amino acids. This chain's CDR3 is CAWSVRGAGEKLFF. As DNA, the CDR3 is TGTGCCTGGAGTGTGAGAGGGGCGGGGGAAAAACTGTTTTTT.

The chain has TRBV29-1 and TRBJ1-1; 8 nucleotides agree with TRBD1. The CDR3 totals 16 residues. The V segment lost 6 bases and the J segment 4 bases; nucleotides outside the gene matches: 16. Germline CDR1 and CDR2: SQVTM and ANQGSEA. The CDR3 coding sequence is TGCAGCGTGACGTCCAGGGGGCCCCTTTCCAGCACTGAAGCTTTCTTT. It yields the protein CSVTSRGPLSSTEAFF.

This clone was picked up one time. This chain links TRBV13 with TRBJ2-2; 11 nucleotides line up with TRBD2. The V gene's germline CDR1 is PRHDT and CDR2 FYEKMQ (reference sequence). The CDR3 extends over 17 amino acids. The ends lost 0 bases at V and 2 bases at J; junction bases unmatched: 2. CDR3 in DNA: TGTGCCAGCAGCTTAGGACTAGCGGGGGTAAACACCGGGGAGCTGTTTTTT. As protein: CASSLGLAGVNTGELFF.

The V gene is TRBV29-1, the J gene TRBJ2-3; D unclear. Germline V gene data show CDR1 as SQVTM and CDR2 as ANQGSEA. The CDR3 has 13 amino acids. With 4 bases removed from V and 0 bases from J, the gap between germline ends came to 8 bases. As DNA, the CDR3 is TGCAGCGTTGCTCCTTCCAGCACAGATACGCAGTATTTT. It translates to CSVAPSSTDTQYF.

With regard to this clone: The junction departs from the called germline gene at one end, perhaps through a read error. The gene calls are TRBV6-1 and TRBJ1-5, with TRBD1 matching 7 bases. Germline assignment: CDR1 MNHNS and CDR2 SASEGT. The length of the CDR3 is 14 residues. The CDR3 DNA reads as TGTGCCAGCAGGGGGAAAGGGGGCAAGCAGCCCCAGCATTTT. Its protein is CASRGKGGKQPQHF.